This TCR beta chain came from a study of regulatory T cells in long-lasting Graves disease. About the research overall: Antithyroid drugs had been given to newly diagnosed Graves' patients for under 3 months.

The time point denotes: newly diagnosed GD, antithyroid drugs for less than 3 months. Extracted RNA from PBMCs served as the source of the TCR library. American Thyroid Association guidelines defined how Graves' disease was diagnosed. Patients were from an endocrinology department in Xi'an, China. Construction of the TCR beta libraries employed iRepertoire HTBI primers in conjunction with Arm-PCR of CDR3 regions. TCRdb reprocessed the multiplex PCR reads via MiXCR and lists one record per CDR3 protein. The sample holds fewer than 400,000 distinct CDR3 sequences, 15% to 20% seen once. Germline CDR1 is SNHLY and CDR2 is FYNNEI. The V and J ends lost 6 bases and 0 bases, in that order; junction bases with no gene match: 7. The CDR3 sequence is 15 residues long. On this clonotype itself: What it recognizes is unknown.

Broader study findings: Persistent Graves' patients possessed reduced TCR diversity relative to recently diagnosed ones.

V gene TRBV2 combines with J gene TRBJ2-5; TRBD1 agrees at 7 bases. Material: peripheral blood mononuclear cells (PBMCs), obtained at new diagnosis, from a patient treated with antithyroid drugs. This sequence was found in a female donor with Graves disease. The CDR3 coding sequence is TGTGCCAGCAGCGAACAGGGGCCGCACCAAGAGACCCAGTACTTC. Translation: CASSEQGPHQETQYF.